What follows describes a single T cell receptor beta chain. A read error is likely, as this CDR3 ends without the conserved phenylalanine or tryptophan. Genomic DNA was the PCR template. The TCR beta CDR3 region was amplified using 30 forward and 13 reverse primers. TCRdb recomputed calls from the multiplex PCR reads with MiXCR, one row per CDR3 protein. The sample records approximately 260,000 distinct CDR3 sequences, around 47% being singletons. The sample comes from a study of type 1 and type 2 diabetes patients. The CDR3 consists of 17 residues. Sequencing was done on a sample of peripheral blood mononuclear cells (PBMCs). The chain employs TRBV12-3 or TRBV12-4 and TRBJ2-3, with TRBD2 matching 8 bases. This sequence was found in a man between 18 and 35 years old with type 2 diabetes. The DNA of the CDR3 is TGTGCCATCAGTGAGTCAGGGCGGGAGGCCTTCACAGATACGCAGTATTCT. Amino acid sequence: CAISESGREAFTDTQYS.